The clone carrying this T cell receptor (beta chain) was observed a handful of times. This specimen belongs to a study of blood T cells in healthy people across ages. Overall study: About one barcoded beta molecule per two T cells came from capture by template switching.

This CDR3 region has 18 residues. Germline V gene sequence: CDR1 SGDLS, CDR2 YYNGEE. Unmatched junction bases numbered 13, after V lost 5 bases and J lost 7 bases. Through a sample-barcoded 5' primer and a J-beta primer mix, a second PCR was run for roughly 7 to 11 cycles. Each cDNA molecule was tagged by a template-switch adaptor that had 12 random nucleotides. TCRdb independently ran MiXCR on the 5' RACE reads; one entry per CDR3 protein. The sample carries 550,000 to 750,000 distinct CDR3 sequences, more than 20% recorded once. Peripheral blood was drawn, ten milliliters per donor. A minimum of 5.5 micrograms of total RNA was extracted per sample.

The chain has TRBV9 and TRBJ2-2, with 14 bases fitting TRBD2. The sequenced sample was blood. The clonotype was recovered from a man in his 70s in good health. CDR3 bases: TGTGCCAGCAGTTATGGAAGGGGACTAGCGGGAGAAGGCGGGGAGCTGTTTTTT. It yields the protein CASSYGRGLAGEGGELFF.